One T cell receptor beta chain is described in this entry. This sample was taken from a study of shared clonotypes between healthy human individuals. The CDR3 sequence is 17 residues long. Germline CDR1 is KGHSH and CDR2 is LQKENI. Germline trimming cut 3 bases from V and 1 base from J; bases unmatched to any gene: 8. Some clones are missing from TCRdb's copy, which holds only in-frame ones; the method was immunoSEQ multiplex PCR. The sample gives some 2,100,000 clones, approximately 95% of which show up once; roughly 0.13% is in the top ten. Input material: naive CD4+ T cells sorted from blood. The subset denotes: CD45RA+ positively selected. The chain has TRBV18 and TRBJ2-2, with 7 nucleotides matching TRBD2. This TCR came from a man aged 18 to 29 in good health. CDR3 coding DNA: TGTGCCAGCTCACCTCCGGAAGGCGGGGGGAACACCGGGGAGCTGTTTTTT. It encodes CASSPPEGGGNTGELFF.